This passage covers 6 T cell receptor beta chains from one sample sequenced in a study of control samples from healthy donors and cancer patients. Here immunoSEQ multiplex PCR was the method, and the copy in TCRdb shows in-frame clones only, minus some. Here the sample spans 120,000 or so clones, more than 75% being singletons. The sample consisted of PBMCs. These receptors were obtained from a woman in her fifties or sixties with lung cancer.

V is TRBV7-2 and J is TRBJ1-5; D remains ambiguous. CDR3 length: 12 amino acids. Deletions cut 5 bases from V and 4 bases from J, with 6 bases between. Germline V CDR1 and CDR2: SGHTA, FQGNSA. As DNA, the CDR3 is TGTGCCAGCAGCCCCTTTAATCAGCCCCAGCATTTT. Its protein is CASSPFNQPQHF.

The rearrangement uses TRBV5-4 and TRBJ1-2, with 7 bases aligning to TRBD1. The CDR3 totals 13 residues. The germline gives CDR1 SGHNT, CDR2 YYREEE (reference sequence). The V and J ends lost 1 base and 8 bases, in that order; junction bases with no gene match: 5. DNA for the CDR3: TGTGCCAGCAGCTTGAAGGGGGCGCGAGGCTACACCTTC. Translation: CASSLKGARGYTF.

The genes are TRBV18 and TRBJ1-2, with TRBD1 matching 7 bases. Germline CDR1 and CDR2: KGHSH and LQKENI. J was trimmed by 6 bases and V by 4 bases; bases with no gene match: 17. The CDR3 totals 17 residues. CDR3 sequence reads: CASSLTQTGPLEHGYTF. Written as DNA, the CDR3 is TGTGCCAGCTCACTGACTCAGACAGGGCCTCTCGAGCATGGCTACACCTTC.

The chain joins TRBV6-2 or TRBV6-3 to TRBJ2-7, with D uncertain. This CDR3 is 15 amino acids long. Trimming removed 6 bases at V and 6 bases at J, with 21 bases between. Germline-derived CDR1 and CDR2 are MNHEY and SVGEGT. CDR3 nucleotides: TGTGCCAGCAGCCGCACGGGTCCTGGCCTGGGCGAGCAGTACTTC. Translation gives CASSRTGPGLGEQYF.

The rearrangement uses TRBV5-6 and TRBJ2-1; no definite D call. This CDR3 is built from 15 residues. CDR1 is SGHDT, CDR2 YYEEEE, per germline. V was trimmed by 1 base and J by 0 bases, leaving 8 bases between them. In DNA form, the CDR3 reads TGTGCCAGCAGCTTGTTGACGAGCTCCTACAATGAGCAGTTCTTC. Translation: CASSLLTSSYNEQFF.

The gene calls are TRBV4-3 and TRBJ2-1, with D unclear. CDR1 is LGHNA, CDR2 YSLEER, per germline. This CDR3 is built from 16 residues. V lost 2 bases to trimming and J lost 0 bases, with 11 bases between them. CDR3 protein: CASSQTTASSYNEQFF. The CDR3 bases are TGCGCCAGCAGCCAAACGACCGCAAGCTCCTACAATGAGCAGTTCTTC.